This T cell receptor beta chain was identified in a study of Graves' ophthalmopathy and Graves' hyperthyroidism. Study findings and constraints: Also, most clonotypes expanded in the thyroid above 0.001 frequency appeared in blood.

The CDR3 has 14 residues. V was pared by 6 bases and J by 2 bases, with 6 bases of the junction left unmatched. Germline V CDR1 and CDR2: SQVTM, ANQGSEA. Serum thyroxine and TRAb, along with clinical symptoms, thyroid ultrasound and orbital computed tomography, were what diagnosis relied on. Fresh peripheral blood, 10 ml, was the PBMC source. This clonotype was seen a handful of times. Antigen unknown. The authors amplified TCR beta CDR3 regions, and they did so from RNA transcripts for repertoire sequencing. The library came from an HTBI-primed first-round RT-PCR and a second-round multiplex PCR. A single record per CDR3 protein comes from TCRdb applying MiXCR to the multiplex PCR reads. The sample yields under 250,000 distinct CDR3 sequences, under 30% seen once.

The sequence was obtained from a middle-aged man with Graves' ophthalmopathy. The sequencing input was peripheral blood. The gene calls are TRBV29-1 and TRBJ1-3, with TRBD1 identical over 8 bases. The CDR3 spells CSVGQGIAGNTIYF. CDR3 DNA sequence: TGCAGCGTCGGACAGGGTATAGCTGGAAACACCATATATTTT.